Listed below are T cell receptor beta chains from one sample, sequenced in a study of T cell changes during pregnancy in multiple sclerosis. Sequencing was performed with immunoSEQ multiplex PCR; in TCRdb, only in-frame clones are kept and a portion is missing. The sample includes approximately 53,000 clones, roughly 92% of them seen just once. The specimen was CD4+ T cells from peripheral blood mononuclear cells, collected in the third trimester of pregnancy. These receptors were taken from a female donor with multiple sclerosis, enrolled in a pregnancy study. CDR3s include the opening cysteine and the closing phenylalanine or tryptophan. The order of the fields is V gene, J gene, CDR3 protein.

TRBV7-6	TRBJ2-3	CASSSPLQVRDTQYF
TRBV5-8	TRBJ2-3	CASSLGPSDTNTITDTQYF
TRBV5-4	TRBJ1-1	CASSPIQGPNTEAFF
TRBV7-2	TRBJ1-3	CASSPRQPNSGNTIYF
TRBV7-2	TRBJ1-1	CASSLFTRGTEAFF
TRBV18	TRBJ1-1	CASSQVTGSTEAFF
TRBV7-3	TRBJ1-2	CASSLLAGDGYTF
TRBV2	TRBJ2-1	CASRLTRDSYNEQFF
TRBV5-4	TRBJ1-6	CASSQGQGKNSPLHF
TRBV7-6	TRBJ2-7	CASSPNRGQGEQYF
TRBV4-1	TRBJ2-7	CASSQDPRPPLTPGQYF
TRBV5-1	TRBJ2-1	CASSLAGVAGAFSYNEQFF
TRBV4-3	TRBJ1-1	CASSQALGFTEAFF
TRBV2	TRBJ2-7	CANPSQTGDEQYF
TRBV18	TRBJ1-1	CASSRDRGAEAFF
TRBV7-3	TRBJ1-2	CASSPKQGLGYTF
TRBV21-1	TRBJ2-3	CASSKGDRSSTDTQYF
TRBV5-1	TRBJ2-7	CASSLGQPLIEQYF
TRBV19	TRBJ2-1	CASSIEGRGKYNEQFF
TRBV10-1	TRBJ1-2	CASKDREGPNYGYTF
TRBV7-2	TRBJ2-3	CASSWKLAGAHPDTQYF
TRBV13	TRBJ2-7	CASSQTGLINF
TRBV15	TRBJ2-1	CATSRDPRTGVEQFF
TRBV27	TRBJ2-3	CASSFAGQANTQYF
TRBV11-3	TRBJ2-1	CASSLVDRDSSYNEQFF
TRBV19	TRBJ1-1	CASTSDRATEAFF
TRBV4-3	TRBJ2-2	CASSQEVGWPGELFF
TRBV5-8	TRBJ2-2	CASSLRSRFTGELFF
TRBV6-5	TRBJ1-3	CASSYSRNGGNTIYF
TRBV7-2	TRBJ1-5	CASSLQGQSNQPQHF
TRBV30	TRBJ1-2	CAWSVGGAQKFGYTF
TRBV7-2	TRBJ2-7	CASSLGGTSYEQYF
TRBV4-3	TRBJ2-3	CASSQERTALDTQYF
TRBV4-1	TRBJ1-2	CASSQDRDRVTGYTF
TRBV19	TRBJ1-5	CASSIRGSGPANQPQHF
TRBV19	TRBJ1-5	CASSIQGASNQPQHF
TRBV7-3	TRBJ1-1	CASSLRQYTEAFF
TRBV7-2	TRBJ2-1	CASSLSGSSYNEQFF
TRBV5-1	TRBJ2-2	CASSLSVGGTGELFF
TRBV7-6	TRBJ2-2	CASSSGHATGELFF
TRBV30	TRBJ1-1	CAWSVLGSTEAFF
TRBV7-3	TRBJ2-3	CASSLRPGTSDTDTQYF
TRBV15	TRBJ2-6	CATSKPGGAAGANVLTF